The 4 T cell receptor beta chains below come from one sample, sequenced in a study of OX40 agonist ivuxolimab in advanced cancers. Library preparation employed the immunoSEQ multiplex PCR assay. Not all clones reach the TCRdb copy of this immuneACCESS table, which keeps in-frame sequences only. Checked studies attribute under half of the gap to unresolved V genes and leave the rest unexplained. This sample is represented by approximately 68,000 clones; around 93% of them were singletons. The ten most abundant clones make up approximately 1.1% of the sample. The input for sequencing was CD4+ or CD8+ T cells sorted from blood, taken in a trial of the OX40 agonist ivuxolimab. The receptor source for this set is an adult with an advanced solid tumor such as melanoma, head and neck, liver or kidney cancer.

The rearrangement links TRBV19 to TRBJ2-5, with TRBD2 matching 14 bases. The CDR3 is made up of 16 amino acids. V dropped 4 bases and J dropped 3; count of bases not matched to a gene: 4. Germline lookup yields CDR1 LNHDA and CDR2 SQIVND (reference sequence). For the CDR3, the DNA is TGTGCCAGTAGTAAGGGACTAGCGGGAGTAGAAGAGACCCAGTACTTC. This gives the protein CASSKGLAGVEETQYF.

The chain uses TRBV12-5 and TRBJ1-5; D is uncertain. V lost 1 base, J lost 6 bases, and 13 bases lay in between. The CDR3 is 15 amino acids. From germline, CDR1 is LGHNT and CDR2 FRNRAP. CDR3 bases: TGTGCTAGTGGTTTGGCCCTCGCGAGTAGTCAGCCCCAGCATTTT. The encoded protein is CASGLALASSQPQHF.

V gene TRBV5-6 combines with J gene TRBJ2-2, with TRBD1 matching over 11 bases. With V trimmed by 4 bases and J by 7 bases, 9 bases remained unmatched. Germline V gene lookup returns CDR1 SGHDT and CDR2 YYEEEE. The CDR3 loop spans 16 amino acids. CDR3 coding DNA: TGTGCCAGCAGCCCCGGGACAGGGGGAAAGATCGGGGAGCTGTTTTTT. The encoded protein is CASSPGTGGKIGELFF.

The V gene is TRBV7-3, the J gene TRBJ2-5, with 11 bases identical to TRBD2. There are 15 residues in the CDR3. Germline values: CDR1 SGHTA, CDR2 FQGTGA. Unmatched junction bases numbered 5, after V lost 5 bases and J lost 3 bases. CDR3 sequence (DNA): TGTGCCAGCAGCCCCTCGGGACTAGCGGAAGAGACCCAGTACTTC. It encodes CASSPSGLAEETQYF.